Following are 10 T cell receptor beta chains from one sample sequenced in a study of Graves' ophthalmopathy and Graves' hyperthyroidism. Beta-chain TCR CDR3 regions were amplified from RNA transcripts. First-round RT-PCR relied on HTBI primers, and a second-round multiplex PCR came next. From the multiplex PCR reads, TCRdb called clonotypes with MiXCR, one entry per CDR3 protein. The profile shows just over 600,000 distinct CDR3 sequences, about a fifth of them singletons. Sequencing was done on a sample of peripheral blood. Every receptor here comes from a woman aged 18-29 years with stable Graves' hyperthyroidism. Some clones in this sample may be carry-over from other donors' samples.

This clonotype was seen at least ten times. The chain carries TRBV9 and TRBJ2-7; unclear D gene. Germline CDR1 reads SGDLS; CDR2 reads YYNGEE. V lost 0 bases and J 3 bases, leaving 7 bases between the germline ends. CDR3 length: 13 residues. In DNA form, the CDR3 reads TGTGCCAGCAGCGTAGGACACGGCTACGAGCAGTACTTC. Its protein product is CASSVGHGYEQYF.

This clonotype was seen ten or more times. The rearrangement uses TRBV9 and TRBJ1-2, with 9 nucleotides matching TRBD1. Germline trimming cut 4 bases from V and 7 bases from J; bases unmatched to any gene: 8. Germline V gene lookup returns CDR1 SGDLS and CDR2 YYNGEE. This CDR3 contains 14 residues. CDR3 DNA: TGTGCCAGCAGCTCGCACAGGGGGCGCGTTGGCTACACCTTC. The encoded protein is CASSSHRGRVGYTF.

This sequence joins TRBV15 and TRBJ1-1; 9 bases align to TRBD1. Germline V gene lookup returns CDR1 LNHNV and CDR2 YYDKDF (reference sequence). CDR3 length equals 17 residues. V was pared by 2 bases and J by 5 bases, with 12 bases of the junction left unmatched. In DNA form, the CDR3 reads TGTGCCACCAGCAGAAGGTTCGGACAGGGGAGGGTTACTGAAGCTTTCTTT. Translation gives CATSRRFGQGRVTEAFF.

This clonotype was seen only once. This chain uses TRBV2 with TRBJ1-1; maybe TRBD1 (6 bases). Trimming pared 6 bases from V and 0 bases from J, leaving 14 bases between. Looked up from germline, CDR1 is SNHLY and CDR2 is FYNNEI. The length of the CDR3 is 15 residues. The CDR3 is CASRDSGPMNTEAFF. CDR3 nucleotides: TGTGCCAGCAGGGACAGCGGACCGATGAACACTGAAGCTTTCTTT.

This clonotype was counted at least ten times. The gene calls are TRBV19 and TRBJ2-4; 11 bases are shared with TRBD2. The CDR3 spans 18 residues. Germline V gene data show CDR1 as LNHDA and CDR2 as SQIVND (reference sequence). Germline trimming cut 3 bases from V and 0 bases from J; bases unmatched to any gene: 7. The CDR3 spells CASSIGLAGFLAKNIQYF. The CDR3, as DNA: TGTGCCAGTAGTATTGGACTAGCGGGTTTCCTAGCCAAAAACATTCAGTACTTC.

This clonotype was detected many times. This chain connects TRBV15 to TRBJ1-2; TRBD1 matches 11 bases. This CDR3 has 15 amino acids. The germline gives CDR1 LNHNV, CDR2 YYDKDF (reference sequence). The ends lost 3 bases at V and 4 bases at J; junction bases unmatched: 4. CDR3 nucleotides: TGTGCCACCAGCAGGGACAGGGGGCATAGCTATGGCTACACCTTC. Residues: CATSRDRGHSYGYTF.

The chain employs TRBV30 and TRBJ1-2; 8 bases agree with TRBD1. The CDR3 has 13 residues. Germline V CDR1 and CDR2: GTSNPN, SVGIG (reference sequence). V was clipped by 5 bases and J by 4 bases; unmatched bases: 6. The CDR3 DNA reads as TGTGCCTGGCGGACAGGGCCCATCTATGGCTACACCTTC. Amino acids: CAWRTGPIYGYTF. The variable domain in full, completed from reference TRBV30 and TRBJ1-2, reads SQTIHQWPATLVQPVGSPLSLECTVEGTSNPNLYWYRQAAGRGLQLLFYSVGIGQISSEVPQNLSASRPQDRQFILSSKKLLLSDSGFYLCAWRTGPIYGYTFGSGTRLTVV.

This clonotype was counted at least ten times. The chain carries TRBV6-1 and TRBJ1-5; 7 nucleotides align to TRBD1. Germline CDR1 reads MNHNS; CDR2 reads SASEGT. The CDR3 covers 15 residues. Trimming removed 6 bases from V and 7 bases from J; junction bases left unmatched: 12. The CDR3 region is CASRPDREGWQPQHF. CDR3 DNA sequence: TGTGCCAGCAGGCCCGACAGGGAAGGATGGCAGCCCCAGCATTTT.

This clonotype was seen a few times. This CDR3 is CASSQAPSSYEQYF. In DNA, the CDR3 is TGTGCCAGCAGCCAAGCACCGAGTTCCTACGAGCAGTACTTC. J is TRBJ2-7 and V is TRBV3-1; unclear D gene. The germline V gene has CDR1 LGHDT and CDR2 YNNKEL (reference sequence). V dropped 1 base and J dropped 1 base, with 8 bases sitting between them. The CDR3 is made up of 14 amino acids.

CDR3 sequence (DNA): TGCAGTGCTGGGACAGGGGATCATTATGGCTACACCTTC. Translating gives CSAGTGDHYGYTF. The V call is TRBV20-1, the J call TRBJ1-2, with 10 positions matching TRBD1. Per the germline V gene, CDR1 is DFQATT and CDR2 is SNEGSKA (reference sequence). This CDR3 comprises 13 residues. V was clipped by 5 bases and J by 5 bases; unmatched bases: 5.